This passage covers 19 T cell receptor beta chains from one sample sequenced in a study of blood T cell repertoires in COVID-19. Only in-frame clones appear in the TCRdb table, and some are missing; sequencing was by immunoSEQ multiplex PCR. The sample contains about 250,000 clones, around 83% of which appear only once. The sample taken for sequencing was peripheral blood. The source of these receptors is a man aged 80 or over with acute or convalescent COVID-19.

The chain combines TRBV5-6 with TRBJ1-1; D possibly corresponds to TRBD1 (5 bases). The CDR3 spans 14 residues. With 0 bases removed from V and 11 bases from J, the gap between germline ends came to 17 bases. Germline V CDR1 and CDR2: SGHDT, YYEEEE. The CDR3 DNA follows: TGTGCCAGCAGCTTGGGGTTTGCGGGGGGAATGGCTTTCTTT. Its translation is CASSLGFAGGMAFF.

A few counts support this clone. The gene calls are TRBV6-2 or TRBV6-3 and TRBJ2-7, with a weak D call TRBD2 (6 bases). The germline CDR1 and CDR2 sequences are MNHEY and SVGEGT. Trimming took 0 bases from V and 4 from J, leaving 13 bases between them. The CDR3 has 15 residues. The CDR3 coding sequence is TGTGCCAGCAGTTACTCGGAGGGGCGGTCGTACGAGCAGTACTTC. Encoded protein: CASSYSEGRSYEQYF.

This clone was detected a few times. The chain carries TRBV9 and TRBJ1-2; D not resolved. The CDR3 has 12 residues. V lost 0 bases to trimming and J lost 5 bases, with 5 bases between them. Germline V gene data show CDR1 as SGDLS and CDR2 as YYNGEE. The CDR3 bases are TGTGCCAGCAGCGTAGATGCGTATGGCTACACCTTC. The encoded protein is CASSVDAYGYTF.

The chain recombines TRBV30 with TRBJ2-3, with D tentatively TRBD2 (7 bases). Trimming removed 0 bases from V and 4 bases from J, with 14 bases in between. Germline lookup yields CDR1 GTSNPN and CDR2 SVGIG (reference sequence). The CDR3 is made up of 15 amino acids. This CDR3 is CAWSVGGGRADTQYF. The CDR3 DNA follows: TGTGCCTGGAGTGTAGGGGGAGGGAGGGCAGATACGCAGTATTTT.

This chain joins TRBV2 and TRBJ2-4; 7 positions match TRBD1. Germline loops: CDR1 SNHLY, CDR2 FYNNEI. This CDR3 has 16 amino acids. The ends lost 5 bases at V and 0 bases at J; junction bases unmatched: 7. The DNA for the CDR3 is TGTGCCAGCAGTCGGGACAGAATTTTAGCCAAAAACATTCAGTACTTC. Protein product: CASSRDRILAKNIQYF. The entire variable domain, with the rest obtained from reference TRBV2 and TRBJ2-4, is as follows: EPEVTQTPSHQVTQMGQEVILRCVPISNHLYFYWYRQILGQKVEFLVSFYNNEISEKSEIFDDQFSVERPDGSNFTLKIRSTKLEDSAMYFCASSRDRILAKNIQYFGAGTRLSVL.

This clone has just a few counts. This chain links TRBV5-4 with TRBJ1-2; 9 nucleotides line up with TRBD1. The junction had 5 bases not matched to a gene; V was cut back by 0 bases and J by 5 bases. The CDR3 contains 15 residues. Germline CDR1 reads SGHNT; CDR2 reads YYREEE (reference sequence). CDR3 in amino acids: CASSLVGQGEYGYTF. The CDR3 DNA is TGTGCCAGCAGCTTGGTGGGACAGGGAGAATATGGCTACACCTTC.

The chain joins TRBV19 to TRBJ2-2; 11 bases are a match to TRBD1. The trim removed 7 bases at V and 9 bases at J, leaving 13 bases unmatched. The germline gives CDR1 LNHDA, CDR2 SQIVND (reference sequence). CDR3 length equals 16 residues. The CDR3 protein is CASMTPGQGARRELFF. In nucleotides, the CDR3 is TGTGCCAGTATGACCCCCGGACAGGGGGCCCGTCGGGAGCTGTTTTTT.

The gene calls are TRBV19 and TRBJ1-1; TRBD1 might be the D (6 bases). The CDR3 has 14 amino acids. Trimming left V 3 bases short and J 1 base short, with 9 bases between. CDR1 and CDR2 (germline): LNHDA, SQIVND (reference sequence). CDR3 coding DNA: TGTGCCAGTAGTATCAGGGGAAGGAACACTGAAGCTTTCTTT. Its translation is CASSIRGRNTEAFF.

J is TRBJ2-2 and V is TRBV6-6, with 12 nucleotides matching TRBD2. The CDR3 loop spans 17 amino acids. The V gene's germline CDR1 is MNHNY and CDR2 SVGAGI (reference sequence). Unmatched junction bases numbered 9, after V lost 5 bases and J lost 5 bases. This chain's CDR3 is CASSRLAGVRKTGELFF. The CDR3 region has the DNA TGTGCCAGCAGTCGACTAGCGGGAGTCAGAAAGACCGGGGAGCTGTTTTTT.

This clone was seen a single time. The chain employs TRBV27 and TRBJ2-1; TRBD2 is a possible D gene (7 bases). Germline V gene data show CDR1 as MNHEY and CDR2 as SMNVEV (reference sequence). The CDR3 length is 14 residues. The V and J ends lost 11 bases and 2 bases respectively, with 16 bases between them. The CDR3 DNA sequence: TGTGCCTCAAAGGGGGGGGCTCCCTACAATGAGCAGTTCTTC. It yields the protein CASKGGAPYNEQFF.

The J gene is TRBJ2-2, the V gene TRBV25-1, with 10 nucleotides matching TRBD1. There are 15 residues in the CDR3. The V gene's germline CDR1 is MGHDK and CDR2 SYGVNS. The junction had 7 bases not matched to a gene; V was cut back by 8 bases and J by 4 bases. The CDR3 sequence is CASLGQGVFTGELFF. In nucleotides, the CDR3 is TGTGCCAGCCTCGGACAGGGGGTCTTCACCGGGGAGCTGTTTTTT.

This chain links TRBV29-1 with TRBJ1-3; 8 bases are a match to TRBD1. After removal of 4 bases from V and 2 bases from J, the junction contained 4 bases not matched to a gene. Germline-derived CDR1 and CDR2 are SQVTM and ANQGSEA. The length of the CDR3 is 14 residues. Written as DNA, the CDR3 is TGCAGCGTTGCCGCAGGGGGCACTGGAAACACCATATATTTT. Translated, it gives CSVAAGGTGNTIYF.

The rearrangement joins TRBV2 to TRBJ1-2, with D possibly being TRBD1 (5 bases). The CDR3 totals 12 residues. Germline V gene lookup returns CDR1 SNHLY and CDR2 FYNNEI. Deletions cut 8 bases from V and 1 base from J, with 8 bases between. The CDR3 bases are TGTGCCAGCGACAGACTTAACTATGGCTACACCTTC. Encoded protein: CASDRLNYGYTF.

This chain connects TRBV3-1 (or the pseudogene TRBV3-2) to TRBJ1-5, with 9 bases lining up with TRBD1. This CDR3 comprises 17 residues. Germline values: CDR1 LGHDT, CDR2 YNNKEL (reference sequence). Trimming at V came to 11 bases and at J to 2 bases, leaving 16 bases not matched to a gene. CDR3 residues: CASFPGQGPFGNQPQHF. The CDR3 bases are TGTGCCTCTTTTCCGGGACAGGGTCCGTTTGGCAATCAGCCCCAGCATTTT.

This rearrangement joins TRBV28 to TRBJ2-7, with TRBD1 identical over 12 bases. Trimming at V came to 3 bases and at J to 0 bases, leaving 6 bases not matched to a gene. The CDR3 is 17 amino acids. Germline loops: CDR1 MDHEN, CDR2 SYDVKM. In DNA form, the CDR3 reads TGTGCCAGCAGTTTTGGGGGACAGGGGGCCGGCTCCTACGAGCAGTACTTC. Translation gives CASSFGGQGAGSYEQYF.

The chain has TRBV4-2 and TRBJ2-4; TRBD2 matches 16 bases. With 0 bases clipped from V and 9 bases from J, the junction kept 11 bases outside the gene matches. Germline CDR1 LGHNA, CDR2 YNFKEQ. The CDR3 spans 19 residues. CDR3 sequence reads: CASSQDLGLAGGPLGIQYF. The CDR3 DNA follows: TGTGCCAGCAGCCAAGATCTGGGACTAGCGGGAGGGCCCTTGGGCATTCAGTACTTC.

The chain is built from TRBV6-5 and TRBJ2-1, with TRBD2 identical over 7 bases. The J segment lost 2 bases and the V segment lost 2 bases, leaving 0 bases of the junction unmatched. The CDR3 loop spans 14 amino acids. Germline CDR1 and CDR2: MNHEY and SVGAGI. The CDR3 DNA is TGTGCCAGCAGTTACGGGGGGGCCTACAATGAGCAGTTCTTC. Its translation: CASSYGGAYNEQFF.

The CDR3 protein is CATSDQLGGAGANVLTF. The CDR3, as DNA: TGTGCCACCAGTGATCAACTGGGGGGGGCTGGGGCCAACGTCCTGACTTTC. This chain uses TRBV24-1 with TRBJ2-6; 7 bases map to TRBD2. Germline assignment: CDR1 KGHDR and CDR2 SFDVKD. The CDR3 has 17 residues. J gave up 2 bases and V 3 bases, and 6 bases lay outside the gene matches.

The V gene is TRBV18, the J gene TRBJ1-4; D is unclear. V lost 2 bases and J 5 bases, leaving 6 bases between the germline ends. Germline lookup yields CDR1 KGHSH and CDR2 LQKENI. The CDR3 extends over 13 amino acids. CDR3 in amino acids: CASSPAVNEKLFF. In DNA, the CDR3 is TGTGCCAGCTCACCAGCAGTAAATGAAAAACTGTTTTTT.